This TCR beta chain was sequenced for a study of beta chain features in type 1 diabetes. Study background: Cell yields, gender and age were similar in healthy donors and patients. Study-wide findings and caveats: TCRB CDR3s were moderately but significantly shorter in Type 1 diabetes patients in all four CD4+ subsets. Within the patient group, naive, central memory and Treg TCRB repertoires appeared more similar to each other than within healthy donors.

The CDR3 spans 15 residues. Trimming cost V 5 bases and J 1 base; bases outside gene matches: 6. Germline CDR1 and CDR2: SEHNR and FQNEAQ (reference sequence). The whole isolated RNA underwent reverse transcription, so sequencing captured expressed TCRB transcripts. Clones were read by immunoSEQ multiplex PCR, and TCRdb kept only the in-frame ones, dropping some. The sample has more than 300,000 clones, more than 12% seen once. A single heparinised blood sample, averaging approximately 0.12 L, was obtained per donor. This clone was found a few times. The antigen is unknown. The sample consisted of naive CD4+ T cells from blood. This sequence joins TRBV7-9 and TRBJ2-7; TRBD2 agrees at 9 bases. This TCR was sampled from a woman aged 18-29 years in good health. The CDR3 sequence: CASSAPLAGSYEQYF. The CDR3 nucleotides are TGTGCCAGCAGCGCGCCGCTAGCGGGGTCCTACGAGCAGTACTTC.